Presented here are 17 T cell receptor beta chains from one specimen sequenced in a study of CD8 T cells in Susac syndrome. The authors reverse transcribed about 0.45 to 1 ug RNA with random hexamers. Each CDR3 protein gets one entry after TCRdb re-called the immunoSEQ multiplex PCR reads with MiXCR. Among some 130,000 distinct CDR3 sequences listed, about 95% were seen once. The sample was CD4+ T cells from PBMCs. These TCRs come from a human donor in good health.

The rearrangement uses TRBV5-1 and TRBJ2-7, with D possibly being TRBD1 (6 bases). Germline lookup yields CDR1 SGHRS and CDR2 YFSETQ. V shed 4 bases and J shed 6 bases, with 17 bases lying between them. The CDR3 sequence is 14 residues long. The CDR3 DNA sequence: TGCGCCAGCAGCCTCCGGCAGGGGACGGGCGAGCAGTACTTC. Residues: CASSLRQGTGEQYF.

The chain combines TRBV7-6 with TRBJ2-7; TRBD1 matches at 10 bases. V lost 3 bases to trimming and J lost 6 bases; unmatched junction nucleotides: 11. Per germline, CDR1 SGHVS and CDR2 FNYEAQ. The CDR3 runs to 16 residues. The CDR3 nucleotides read TGTGCCAGCAGCTTCGTAGGTGACAGGGGGCCTTGCGAGCAGTACTTC. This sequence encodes CASSFVGDRGPCEQYF.

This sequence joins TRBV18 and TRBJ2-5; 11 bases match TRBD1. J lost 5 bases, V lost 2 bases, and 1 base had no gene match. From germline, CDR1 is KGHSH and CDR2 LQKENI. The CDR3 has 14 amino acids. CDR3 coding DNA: TGTGCCAGCTCACCAGGACAGGGGGCTGAGACCCAGTACTTC. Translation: CASSPGQGAETQYF.

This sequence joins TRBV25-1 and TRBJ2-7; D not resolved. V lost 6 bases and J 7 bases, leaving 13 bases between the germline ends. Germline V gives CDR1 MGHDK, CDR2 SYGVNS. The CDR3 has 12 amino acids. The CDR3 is CASRGPLGEQYF. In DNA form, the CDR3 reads TGTGCCAGCAGAGGACCGTTGGGAGAGCAGTACTTC.

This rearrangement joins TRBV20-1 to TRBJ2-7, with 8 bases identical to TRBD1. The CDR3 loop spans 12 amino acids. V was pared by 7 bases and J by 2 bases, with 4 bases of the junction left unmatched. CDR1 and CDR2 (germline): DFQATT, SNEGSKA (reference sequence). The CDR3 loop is CSGETGAYEQYF. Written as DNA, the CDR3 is TGCAGTGGGGAGACAGGGGCCTACGAGCAGTACTTC.

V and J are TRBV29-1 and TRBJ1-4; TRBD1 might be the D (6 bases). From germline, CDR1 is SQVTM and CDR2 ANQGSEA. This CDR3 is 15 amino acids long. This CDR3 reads CSPGTIERIKEKLFF. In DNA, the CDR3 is TGCAGTCCCGGGACAATTGAGAGGATAAAGGAAAAACTGTTTTTT.

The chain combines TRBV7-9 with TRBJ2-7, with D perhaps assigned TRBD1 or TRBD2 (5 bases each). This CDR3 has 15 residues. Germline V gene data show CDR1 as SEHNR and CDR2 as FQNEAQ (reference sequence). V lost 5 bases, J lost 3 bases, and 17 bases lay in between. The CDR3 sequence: CASSRPGTSFYEQYF. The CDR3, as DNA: TGTGCCAGCAGCCGACCCGGGACCTCGTTCTACGAGCAGTACTTC.

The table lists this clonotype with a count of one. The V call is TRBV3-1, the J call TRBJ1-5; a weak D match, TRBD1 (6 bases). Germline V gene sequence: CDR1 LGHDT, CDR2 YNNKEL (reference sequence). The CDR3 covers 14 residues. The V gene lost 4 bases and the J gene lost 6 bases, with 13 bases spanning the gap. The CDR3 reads CASSLHRDFQPQHF. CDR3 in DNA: TGTGCCAGCAGCCTTCACAGGGATTTTCAGCCCCAGCATTTT.

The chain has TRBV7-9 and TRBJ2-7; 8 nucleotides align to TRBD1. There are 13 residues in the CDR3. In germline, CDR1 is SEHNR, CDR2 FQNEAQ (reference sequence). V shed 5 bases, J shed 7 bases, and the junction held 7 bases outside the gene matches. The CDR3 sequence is CASSVIQGGEQYF. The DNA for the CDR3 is TGTGCCAGCAGCGTAATACAGGGGGGAGAGCAGTACTTC.

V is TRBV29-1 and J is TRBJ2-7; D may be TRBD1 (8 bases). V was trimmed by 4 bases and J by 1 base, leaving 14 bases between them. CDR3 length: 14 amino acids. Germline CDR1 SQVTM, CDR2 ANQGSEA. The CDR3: CSVVYRGGSYEQYF. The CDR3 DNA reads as TGCAGCGTTGTGTACAGGGGGGGTTCCTACGAGCAGTACTTC.

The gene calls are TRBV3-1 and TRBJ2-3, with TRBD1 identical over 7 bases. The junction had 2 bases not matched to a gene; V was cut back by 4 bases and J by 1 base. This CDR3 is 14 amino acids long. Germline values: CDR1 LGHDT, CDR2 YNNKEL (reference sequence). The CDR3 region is CASSRGTGTDTQYF. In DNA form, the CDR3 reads TGTGCCAGCAGCCGTGGGACAGGCACAGATACGCAGTATTTT.

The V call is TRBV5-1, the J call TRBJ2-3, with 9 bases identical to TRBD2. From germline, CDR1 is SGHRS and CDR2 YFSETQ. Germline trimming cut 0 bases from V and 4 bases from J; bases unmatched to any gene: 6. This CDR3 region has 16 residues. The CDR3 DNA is TGCGCCAGCAGCTTGGCCCCTAGCGGGACTCCAGATACGCAGTATTTT. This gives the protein CASSLAPSGTPDTQYF. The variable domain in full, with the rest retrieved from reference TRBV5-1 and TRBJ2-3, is KAGVTQTPRYLIKTRGQQVTLSCSPISGHRSVSWYQQTPGQGLQFLFEYFSETQRNKGNFPGRFSGRQFSNSRSEMNVSTLELGDSALYLCASSLAPSGTPDTQYFGPGTRLTVL.

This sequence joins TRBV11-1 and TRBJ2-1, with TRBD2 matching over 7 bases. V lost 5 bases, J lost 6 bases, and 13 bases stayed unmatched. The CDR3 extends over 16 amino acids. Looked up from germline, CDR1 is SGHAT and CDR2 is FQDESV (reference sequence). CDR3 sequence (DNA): TGTGCCAGCAGCCCCGCCCTAGGCGGGAGAACCAATGAGCAGTTCTTC. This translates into CASSPALGGRTNEQFF.

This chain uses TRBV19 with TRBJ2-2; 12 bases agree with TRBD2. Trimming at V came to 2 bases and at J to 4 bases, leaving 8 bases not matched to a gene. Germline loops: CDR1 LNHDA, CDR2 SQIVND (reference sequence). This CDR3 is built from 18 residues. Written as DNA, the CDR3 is TGTGCCAGTAGTATAAGTTCTAGCGGGAGGGCCGGCACCGGGGAGCTGTTTTTT. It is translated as CASSISSSGRAGTGELFF.

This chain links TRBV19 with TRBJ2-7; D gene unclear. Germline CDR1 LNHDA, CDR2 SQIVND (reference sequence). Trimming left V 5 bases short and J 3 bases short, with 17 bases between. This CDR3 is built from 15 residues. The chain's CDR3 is CASSYSRPPIYEQYF. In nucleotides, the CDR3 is TGTGCCAGTAGTTATAGTCGGCCCCCCATCTACGAGCAGTACTTC.

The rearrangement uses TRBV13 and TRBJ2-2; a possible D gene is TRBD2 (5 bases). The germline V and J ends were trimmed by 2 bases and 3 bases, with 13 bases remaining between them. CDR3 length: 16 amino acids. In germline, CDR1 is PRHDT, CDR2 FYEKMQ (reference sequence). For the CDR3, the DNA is TGTGCCAGCAGCTTAAGACGGGATTCCTACACCGGGGAGCTGTTTTTT. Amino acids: CASSLRRDSYTGELFF.

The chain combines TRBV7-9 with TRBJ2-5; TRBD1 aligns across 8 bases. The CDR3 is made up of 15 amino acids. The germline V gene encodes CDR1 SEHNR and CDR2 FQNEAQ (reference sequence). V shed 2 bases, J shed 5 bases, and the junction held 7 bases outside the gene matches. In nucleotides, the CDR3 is TGTGCCAGCAGCTTACGGACAGGGCTCGCGGAGACCCAGTACTTC. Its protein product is CASSLRTGLAETQYF.